Each of the 11 T cell receptor beta chains below was sequenced from the same sample in a study of CD4 T cells in relation to SARS-CoV-2 and coronaviruses. TCRdb keeps only in-frame clones here, not all; method: immunoSEQ multiplex PCR. The sample carries some 15,000 clones, around three quarters recorded once. For these TCRs, the target antigens are not known. Unexposed donor CD4+ T cells date from about 2011-2018, before the COVID-19 pandemic. After about ten days of culture, CD4+ T cells were isolated. Sequenced: CD4+ T cells from PBMCs, cultured in vitro. Receptors originate from a human donor in good health.

The chain joins TRBV18 to TRBJ1-1; a possible D gene is TRBD1 (6 bases). The V gene lost 3 bases and the J gene lost 2 bases, with 13 bases spanning the gap. The germline CDR1 and CDR2 sequences are KGHSH and LQKENI. The CDR3 runs to 15 residues. The CDR3 spells CASSPLGGLNTEAFF. CDR3 DNA: TGTGCCAGCTCACCCCTCGGGGGGCTAAACACTGAAGCTTTCTTT.

The chain uses TRBV5-1 and TRBJ1-1; possibly TRBD1 for D (6 bases). The CDR3 contains 19 residues. V lost 0 bases and J 6 bases, leaving 27 bases between the germline ends. Germline V gene data show CDR1 as SGHRS and CDR2 as YFSETQ. CDR3 sequence (DNA): TGCGCCAGCAGCTTGGACGCAAGGGGGGGGGAGGATGCTTTCGCTGAAGCTTTCTTT. Translating gives CASSLDARGGEDAFAEAFF.

The rearrangement uses TRBV5-1 and TRBJ2-3, with a weak D call TRBD2 (5 bases). This CDR3 spans 15 amino acids. The ends were cut back, 5 bases at V and 4 bases at J, with 17 bases in the middle. Germline CDR1 SGHRS, CDR2 YFSETQ. CDR3 sequence reads: CASSFIPSSPDTQYF. CDR3 nucleotides: TGCGCCAGCAGTTTTATACCTAGCAGCCCAGATACGCAGTATTTT.

The CDR3 reads CASRSRGTNYGYTF. In DNA, the CDR3 is TGTGCCAGCAGGTCCAGGGGTACTAACTATGGCTACACCTTC. V and J are TRBV28 and TRBJ1-2; maybe TRBD1 (6 bases). V was shortened by 6 bases and J by 0 bases, with 11 bases between the two germline ends. Germline V lookup: CDR1 MDHEN, CDR2 SYDVKM. This CDR3 has 14 residues.

The chain carries TRBV6-5 and TRBJ1-6, with 7 bases that match TRBD1. The CDR3 length is 12 residues. Unmatched junction bases numbered 3, after V lost 6 bases and J lost 10 bases. Germline V gene lookup returns CDR1 MNHEY and CDR2 SVGAGI. CDR3 nucleotide sequence: TGTGCCAGCAGACGACAGGGATCACCCCTCCACTTT. This encodes CASRRQGSPLHF.

The V gene is TRBV5-4, the J gene TRBJ2-2; 9 bases match TRBD2. This CDR3 spans 16 amino acids. Looked up from germline, CDR1 is SGHNT and CDR2 is YYREEE (reference sequence). V lost 4 bases, J lost 4 bases, and 8 bases stayed unmatched. The CDR3 DNA sequence: TGTGCCAGCAGCCCCCGCGGGGGGGTGAGCACCGGGGAGCTGTTTTTT. Residues: CASSPRGGVSTGELFF. Full variable domain (remainder filled in from reference TRBV5-4 and TRBJ2-2): ETGVTQSPTHLIKTRGQQVTLRCSSQSGHNTVSWYQQALGQGPQFIFQYYREEENGRGNFPPRFSGLQFPNYSSELNVNALELDDSALYLCASSPRGGVSTGELFFGEGSRLTVL.

The chain has TRBV7-9 and TRBJ2-6; D is perhaps TRBD2 (5 bases). The CDR3 has 16 residues. The V gene's germline CDR1 is SEHNR and CDR2 FQNEAQ (reference sequence). V dropped 4 bases and J dropped 0 bases, with 10 bases sitting between them. CDR3 DNA sequence: TGTGCCAGCAGCTCCGGACGGGACTCTGGGGCCAACGTCCTGACTTTC. This codes for CASSSGRDSGANVLTF.

The J gene is TRBJ1-5, the V gene TRBV19, with a possible D match to TRBD1 (5 bases). CDR3 length equals 15 residues. V was shortened by 5 bases and J by 7 bases, with 18 bases between the two germline ends. CDR1 and CDR2 (germline): LNHDA, SQIVND (reference sequence). The CDR3 protein is CASSHRPSQGQPQHF. The CDR3 bases are TGTGCCAGTAGTCACAGACCGAGTCAGGGACAGCCCCAGCATTTT.

The genes are TRBV28 and TRBJ1-5, with D possibly being TRBD1 (5 bases). Germline values: CDR1 MDHEN, CDR2 SYDVKM. CDR3 size: 13 residues. V lost 6 bases, J lost 7 bases, and 13 bases lay in between. The CDR3 bases are TGTGCCAGCAGACTAGGGGATCAACAGCCCCAGCATTTT. Protein product: CASRLGDQQPQHF.

The J gene is TRBJ2-5, the V gene TRBV28; a possible D gene is TRBD2 (5 bases). Germline-derived CDR1 and CDR2 are MDHEN and SYDVKM. The germline V and J ends were trimmed by 6 bases and 0 bases, with 11 bases remaining between them. CDR3 length: 14 amino acids. In nucleotides, the CDR3 is TGTGCCAGCAGCCTCGACGGGGACCAAGAGACCCAGTACTTC. It encodes CASSLDGDQETQYF.

This rearrangement joins TRBV12-1 to TRBJ1-5; the table gives TRBD1 as D, unverified against the DNA. TRBV12-1 is a listed pseudogene. This CDR3 has 15 residues. The CDR3 spells CASSSTGGSNQPQHF. As DNA, the CDR3 is TGTGCCAGCAGCTCGACAGGGGGTAGCAATCAGCCCCAGCATTTT.